Presented here are 18 T cell receptor beta chains from one specimen sequenced in a study of T cells in Graves' hyperthyroidism and ophthalmopathy (dated by TCRdb to between 2017 and 2020). The library was generated by multiplex PCR. These reads were obtained on an Illumina HiSeq 2000. TCR beta CDR3 regions were amplified from RNA transcripts. For the first round of RT-PCR on the TCR CDR3, the HTBI primer set was used together with the Qiagen OneStep RT-PCR kit. TCRdb trimmed the raw reads at Q25, called clones with MiXCR and kept productive beta chains. Records with the same CDR3 protein are collapsed into one entry carrying the most frequent genes and DNA. This sample is represented by approximately 400,000 distinct CDR3 sequences; 20% to 25% of them were singletons. 73% of the sample lies in the top ten. Sequenced sample: blood. Receptor source: a man aged 50-59 years with Graves' hyperthyroidism.

This clonotype has ten or more counts. Written as DNA, the CDR3 is TGTGCCAGCCGGAGGGGAGGGAACGAGCAGTACTTC. Translation gives CASRRGGNEQYF. The J gene is TRBJ2-7, the V gene TRBV2; TRBD2 agrees at 7 bases. CDR3 length equals 12 residues. CDR1 is SNHLY and CDR2 is FYNNEI in the germline V gene. Losses at the gene ends were 8 bases for V and 5 bases for J; bases not matched to a gene: 6. The entire variable domain, with the rest obtained from reference TRBV2 and TRBJ2-7, is as follows: EPEVTQTPSHQVTQMGQEVILRCVPISNHLYFYWYRQILGQKVEFLVSFYNNEISEKSEIFDDQFSVERPDGSNFTLKIRSTKLEDSAMYFCASRRGGNEQYFGPGTRLTVT.

The chain carries TRBV20-1 and TRBJ2-7, with 8 bases matching TRBD1. J lost 4 bases, V lost 5 bases, and 10 bases had no gene match. The CDR3 loop spans 14 amino acids. Germline V gene sequence: CDR1 DFQATT, CDR2 SNEGSKA (reference sequence). CDR3 sequence reads: CSAQTGGIDYEQYF. The CDR3 DNA is TGCAGTGCTCAAACAGGGGGGATTGATTACGAGCAGTACTTC.

This clonotype was detected a few times. The V call is TRBV5-6, the J call TRBJ1-4, with a possible D match to TRBD1 (5 bases). Germline CDR1 and CDR2: SGHDT and YYEEEE. The CDR3 loop spans 14 amino acids. Deletions cut 4 bases from V and 4 bases from J, with 11 bases between. The CDR3 region is CASSRWGVNEKLFF. CDR3 DNA sequence: TGTGCCAGCAGCCGGTGGGGGGTTAATGAAAAACTGTTTTTT.

This rearrangement joins TRBV9 to TRBJ2-7; 7 bases are a match to TRBD2. The trim removed 4 bases at V and 4 bases at J, leaving 11 bases unmatched. Germline CDR1 SGDLS, CDR2 YYNGEE. This CDR3 spans 15 amino acids. The CDR3 protein is CASSPSWGGNYEQYF. CDR3 coding DNA: TGTGCCAGCAGCCCCTCATGGGGGGGAAATTACGAGCAGTACTTC.

The chain employs TRBV20-1 and TRBJ2-7, with D possibly matching TRBD2 (5 bases). The CDR3 is 14 residues long. Per the germline V gene, CDR1 is DFQATT and CDR2 is SNEGSKA (reference sequence). V was shortened by 3 bases and J by 9 bases, with 21 bases between the two germline ends. For the CDR3, the DNA is TGCAGTGCTAGGCCGGGGTCAATCCTACGAGGGCAGTACTTC. Its translation is CSARPGSILRGQYF.

This clonotype was seen a few times. The chain carries TRBV6-1 and TRBJ2-1; tentatively, D is TRBD2 (6 bases). This CDR3 has 13 amino acids. Looked up from germline, CDR1 is MNHNS and CDR2 is SASEGT. Trimming cost V 6 bases and J 3 bases, with 9 bases left between them. The CDR3 coding sequence is TGTGCCAGCAGGGCTAGCGACTACAATGAGCAGTTCTTC. It is translated as CASRASDYNEQFF.

As to this clonotype: A single base separates this from a much larger clone, so it may be a read error. The gene calls are TRBV7-3 and TRBJ2-7; 10 bases agree with TRBD2. Germline loops: CDR1 SGHTA, CDR2 FQGTGA. The CDR3 has 15 amino acids. The CDR3: CANSLVLAGVNEQYF. In DNA form, the CDR3 reads TGTGCCAACAGCTTAGTTCTAGCGGGAGTGAACGAGCAGTACTTC.

The rearrangement links TRBV5-1 to TRBJ2-5; 9 positions agree with TRBD1. Germline V gene sequence: CDR1 SGHRS, CDR2 YFSETQ. V gave up 0 bases and J gave up 4 bases; unmatched junction bases: 7. This CDR3 region has 16 residues. The DNA of the CDR3 is TGCGCCAGCAGCTTGGGCGGACAGGGGTATGGAGAGACCCAGTACTTC. Residues: CASSLGGQGYGETQYF.

This chain uses TRBV27 with TRBJ1-2; 7 nucleotides line up with TRBD1. CDR3 size: 14 residues. With V trimmed by 3 bases and J by 5 bases, 6 bases remained unmatched. Germline V gives CDR1 MNHEY, CDR2 SMNVEV (reference sequence). CDR3 nucleotides: TGTGCCAGCAGTTTTACAGGGGTCGGATATGGCTACACCTTC. It is translated as CASSFTGVGYGYTF.

The chain uses TRBV11-2 and TRBJ2-1; 11 bases are a match to TRBD2. Trimming removed 4 bases from V and 4 bases from J; junction bases left unmatched: 6. Germline assignment: CDR1 SGHAT and CDR2 FQNNGV. The CDR3 spans 16 residues. The CDR3 sequence is CASSYLTSGKYNEQFF. In DNA, the CDR3 is TGTGCCAGCAGCTATTTGACTAGCGGGAAATACAATGAGCAGTTCTTC.

V usage is TRBV12-5 and J usage is TRBJ1-1; D unresolved. The CDR3 has 14 residues. The germline V and J ends were trimmed by 1 base and 11 bases, with 17 bases remaining between them. Looked up from germline, CDR1 is LGHNT and CDR2 is FRNRAP. CDR3 nucleotide sequence: TGTGCTAGTGGTTTGGGAGCTCCTGGTCTAGGGGCTTTCTTT. This sequence encodes CASGLGAPGLGAFF. The whole variable domain, filled in from reference TRBV12-5 and TRBJ1-1, reads DARVTQTPRHKVTEMGQEVTMRCQPILGHNTVFWYRQTMMQGLELLAYFRNRAPLDDSGMPKDRFSAEMPDATLATLKIQPSEPRDSAVYFCASGLGAPGLGAFFGQGTRLTVV.

This clonotype has only a few counts. This chain links TRBV6-6 with TRBJ2-1; D may be TRBD1 or TRBD2 (5 bases each). V was cut by 2 bases and J by 7 bases, with 15 bases left in between. The CDR3 loop spans 15 amino acids. Germline V lookup: CDR1 MNHNY, CDR2 SVGAGI (reference sequence). The CDR3 loop reads CASSYGAGSGNEQFF. In nucleotides, the CDR3 is TGTGCCAGCAGTTACGGAGCAGGGTCGGGGAATGAGCAGTTCTTC.

This clonotype was detected only a few times. The V and J genes are TRBV3-1 and TRBJ2-1; 9 bases match TRBD1. Losses at the gene ends were 1 base for V and 8 bases for J; bases not matched to a gene: 12. This CDR3 has 17 amino acids. Per germline, CDR1 LGHDT and CDR2 YNNKEL (reference sequence). The CDR3 region has the DNA TGTGCCAGCAGCCAAGTACCCCCGGGACAGGGTAACGATGAGCAGTTCTTC. Translated: CASSQVPPGQGNDEQFF.

The table lists this clonotype with a few counts. The chain carries TRBV12-3 or TRBV12-4 and TRBJ2-7, with TRBD2 matching over 14 bases. Unmatched junction bases numbered 12, after V lost 4 bases and J lost 7 bases. There are 17 residues in the CDR3. This CDR3 reads CASSSGLAGGPRTEQYF. The CDR3 DNA reads as TGTGCCAGCAGTTCCGGACTAGCGGGAGGCCCAAGGACGGAGCAGTACTTC.

The gene calls are TRBV3-1 and TRBJ2-7; TRBD2 agrees at 7 bases. Trimming cost V 1 base and J 2 bases; bases outside gene matches: 5. Germline lookup yields CDR1 LGHDT and CDR2 YNNKEL (reference sequence). The CDR3 runs 15 residues. The CDR3 sequence is CASSQGGGRAYEQYF. The CDR3 DNA follows: TGTGCCAGCAGCCAAGGGGGCGGGAGAGCCTACGAGCAGTACTTC.

The CDR3 spells CASSTRKNYEQYF. CDR3 nucleotide sequence: TGTGCCAGCAGTACAAGAAAGAACTACGAGCAGTACTTC. This chain links TRBV28 with TRBJ2-7, with unresolved D. The V end lost 5 bases, the J end lost 3 bases, and 11 bases lay between the germline ends. Per germline, CDR1 MDHEN and CDR2 SYDVKM. This CDR3 has 13 residues.

V usage is TRBV5-1 and J usage is TRBJ1-3; D is possibly TRBD1 (5 bases). In germline, CDR1 is SGHRS, CDR2 YFSETQ. V lost 4 bases to trimming and J lost 0 bases, with 8 bases between them. The CDR3 sequence is 14 residues long. CDR3 sequence reads: CASSETASGNTIYF. The CDR3 DNA reads as TGCGCCAGCAGCGAGACAGCCTCTGGAAACACCATATATTTT.

The table lists this clonotype with a few counts. This chain uses TRBV7-2 with TRBJ2-7, with TRBD2 as a possible D gene (5 bases). Germline lookup yields CDR1 SGHTA and CDR2 FQGNSA. V lost 5 bases and J lost 2, with 13 bases in between. The CDR3 consists of 14 residues. CDR3 sequence reads: CASSRSGAAYEQYF. CDR3 bases: TGTGCCAGCAGCCGGTCAGGAGCGGCCTACGAGCAGTACTTC.